This T cell receptor (beta chain) came from a study of cytomegalovirus exposure and HLA in healthy donors. In the study overall: Roughly 180 million T cells yielded 117 million unique TCR beta sequences in earlier analysis. General study points: Cytomegalovirus association was assigned to under 200 TCR beta chains.

PCR was performed using 60 Vbeta and 13 Jbeta primers. Generated by immunoSEQ multiplex PCR, the TCRdb table keeps only in-frame clones and is missing some. This sample has about 93,000 clones, with about three quarters found just once. The V gene lost 7 bases and the J gene lost 1 base, with 10 bases spanning the gap. This CDR3 region has 12 residues. Looked up from germline, CDR1 is SQVTM and CDR2 is ANQGSEA. In the case of this clone: What it recognizes is unknown.

Sequenced: PBMCs. This chain links TRBV29-1 with TRBJ1-1, with unresolved D. The clonotype comes from a boy between 10 and 17 years old in good health and CMV-seronegative. Here the CDR3 reads CSASGRNTEAFF. The CDR3 DNA follows: TGCAGCGCTTCTGGCAGGAACACTGAAGCTTTCTTT.